A selection of T cell receptor beta chains follows, all from one sample in a study of monozygotic twins with inflammatory bowel disease. TCRdb re-called the 5' RACE reads; every CDR3 protein appears as one record, without DNA. In total, the table holds approximately 420,000 distinct CDR3 sequences. The specimen sequenced was blood. The receptors were sampled from a human donor with ulcerative colitis or Crohn's disease, or a healthy co-twin of an affected twin (not recorded which). The CDR3 runs from the conserved cysteine through the conserved F or W.

V gene: TRBV20-1; J gene: TRBJ2-7; CDR3 protein: CSARMSGGASEQYF
V gene: TRBV7-6; J gene: TRBJ2-3; CDR3 protein: CASSLEPGLEGSTQYF
V gene: TRBV29-1; J gene: TRBJ2-1; CDR3 protein: CSVGNGPWDEQFF
V gene: TRBV5-1; J gene: TRBJ1-2; CDR3 protein: CASSLPKGSGYTF
V gene: TRBV4-1; J gene: TRBJ2-5; CDR3 protein: CASSSTGLGETQYF
V gene: TRBV7-2; J gene: TRBJ1-4; CDR3 protein: CASSLVGGVEKLFF
V gene: TRBV7-8; J gene: TRBJ1-1; CDR3 protein: CASSLDRDRVNTEAFF
V gene: TRBV5-1; J gene: TRBJ2-1; CDR3 protein: CASRPASEWDYNEQFF
V gene: TRBV20-1; J gene: TRBJ1-2; CDR3 protein: CSAPLDSNYGYTF
V gene: TRBV18; J gene: TRBJ1-1; CDR3 protein: CASSPNQMNTEAFF
V gene: TRBV15; J gene: TRBJ2-3; CDR3 protein: CATKLLGVGPDTQYF
V gene: TRBV15; J gene: TRBJ2-2; CDR3 protein: CATSREGQGAHVELFF
V gene: TRBV5-6; J gene: TRBJ1-2; CDR3 protein: CASSPWVTNGYTF
V gene: TRBV7-8; J gene: TRBJ2-2; CDR3 protein: CASSFQDRGRRELFF
V gene: TRBV5-1; J gene: TRBJ2-1; CDR3 protein: CASSTGTSGSFEQFF
V gene: TRBV5-1; J gene: TRBJ2-7; CDR3 protein: CASGQGPYEQYF
V gene: TRBV29-1; J gene: TRBJ2-5; CDR3 protein: CSYWGSGATQGTQYF
V gene: TRBV7-9; J gene: TRBJ1-3; CDR3 protein: CASSPGTGISGNTIYF
V gene: TRBV20-1; J gene: TRBJ2-3; CDR3 protein: CSASPLAGALADTQYF
V gene: TRBV6-1; J gene: TRBJ1-6; CDR3 protein: CASSERNTRSSYNSPLHF
V gene: TRBV4-3; J gene: TRBJ2-1; CDR3 protein: CASSQDRFQGLNNEQFF
V gene: TRBV4-2; J gene: TRBJ2-2; CDR3 protein: CASSLGGAAGELFF
V gene: TRBV7-9; J gene: TRBJ1-4; CDR3 protein: CASSLAGDRGKLFF
V gene: TRBV4-3; J gene: TRBJ1-4; CDR3 protein: CASSHSAGLANEKLFF
V gene: TRBV5-1; J gene: TRBJ1-4; CDR3 protein: CASSLEPATNEKLFF
V gene: TRBV27; J gene: TRBJ2-7; CDR3 protein: CASSLSGGTREQYF
V gene: TRBV11-2; J gene: TRBJ2-3; CDR3 protein: CASSSPTSGEITDTQYF
V gene: TRBV29-1; J gene: TRBJ1-2; CDR3 protein: CSVPGHNYGYTF
V gene: TRBV5-4; J gene: TRBJ2-1; CDR3 protein: CASSFRPSGSREQFF
V gene: TRBV5-5; J gene: TRBJ1-1; CDR3 protein: CASSLGDRAEAFF
V gene: TRBV29-1; J gene: TRBJ2-7; CDR3 protein: CSVSPRDRGEQYF
V gene: TRBV12-3/TRBV12-4; J gene: TRBJ2-1; CDR3 protein: CASSSGQGYEQFF
V gene: TRBV5-4; J gene: TRBJ1-2; CDR3 protein: CASSSGGGRSDYGYTF
V gene: TRBV7-9; J gene: TRBJ1-4; CDR3 protein: CASRRTGATNEKLFF
V gene: TRBV7-2; J gene: TRBJ2-2; CDR3 protein: CASSATSRTGTGELFF
V gene: TRBV5-1; J gene: TRBJ2-1; CDR3 protein: CASSSGTGAYNEQIF
V gene: TRBV20-1; J gene: TRBJ2-7; CDR3 protein: CSAGGIPYEQYF
V gene: TRBV5-6; J gene: TRBJ2-5; CDR3 protein: CASSLRQHEQETQYF
V gene: TRBV7-2; J gene: TRBJ1-2; CDR3 protein: CASRPTEMNYGYTF
V gene: TRBV6-1; J gene: TRBJ2-1; CDR3 protein: CASSPTGGGHNEQFF
V gene: TRBV5-4; J gene: TRBJ2-3; CDR3 protein: CASSLAGQLKDTQYF
V gene: TRBV19; J gene: TRBJ1-4; CDR3 protein: CASSAEEKLFF
V gene: TRBV5-1; J gene: TRBJ2-2; CDR3 protein: CASSLVAGTGELFF
V gene: TRBV9; J gene: TRBJ2-1; CDR3 protein: CASSVGAGSDYNEQFF
V gene: TRBV7-9; J gene: TRBJ1-1; CDR3 protein: CASSLAGGPNTEAFF
V gene: TRBV7-9; J gene: TRBJ2-2; CDR3 protein: CASSLAPSRLNTGELFF
V gene: TRBV19; J gene: TRBJ1-4; CDR3 protein: CASTPPGTRNEKLFF
V gene: TRBV5-1; J gene: TRBJ1-4; CDR3 protein: CASRRTSTNEKLFF
V gene: TRBV6-7; J gene: TRBJ2-2; CDR3 protein: CASSEGPENTGELFF
V gene: TRBV2; J gene: TRBJ2-2; CDR3 protein: CASRGQGRTGELFF
V gene: TRBV7-9; J gene: TRBJ1-2; CDR3 protein: CASSLMSGGDGYTF
V gene: TRBV21-1; J gene: TRBJ2-4; CDR3 protein: CASSNTRRVWAKNIQYF
V gene: TRBV12-5; J gene: TRBJ2-1; CDR3 protein: CASATESDEQFF
V gene: TRBV7-9; J gene: TRBJ2-4; CDR3 protein: CASSRWAGSLAKNIQYF
V gene: TRBV5-1; J gene: TRBJ2-5; CDR3 protein: CASSLGTGRGEETQYF
V gene: TRBV7-9; J gene: TRBJ1-6; CDR3 protein: CASSLTRGMGNSPLHF
V gene: TRBV20-1; J gene: TRBJ2-5; CDR3 protein: CSARTSGAFPFQETQYF